These 5 T cell receptor beta chains came from one sample sequenced in a study of blood T cell repertoires in COVID-19. TCRdb keeps only in-frame clones here, not all; method: immunoSEQ multiplex PCR. The profile covers roughly 380,000 clones, with around 91% appearing a single time and approximately 1.5% taken by the ten largest. Sample: peripheral blood. Receptors were obtained from a woman aged 40-49 years with COVID-19, enrolled during active disease.

The chain recombines TRBV6-5 with TRBJ2-2; TRBD1 matches at 10 bases. V shed 6 bases and J 2 bases; nucleotides not matched to a gene: 3. There are 15 residues in the CDR3. The germline CDR1 and CDR2 sequences are MNHEY and SVGAGI. CDR3 sequence reads: CASSGTGENTGELFF. CDR3 sequence (DNA): TGTGCCAGCAGCGGGACAGGGGAAAACACCGGGGAGCTGTTTTTT.

The genes are TRBV30 and TRBJ1-1; possible D gene TRBD1, 5 bases. The CDR3 consists of 17 residues. Trimming pared 0 bases from V and 0 bases from J, leaving 17 bases between. CDR1 and CDR2 (germline): GTSNPN, SVGIG (reference sequence). The CDR3 protein is CAWSVRRVASMNTEAFF. CDR3 sequence (DNA): TGTGCCTGGAGTGTACGCAGGGTGGCATCCATGAACACTGAAGCTTTCTTT.

This clone has only a few counts. This chain connects TRBV11-2 to TRBJ1-4, with 10 bases lining up with TRBD1. The germline CDR1 and CDR2 sequences are SGHAT and FQNNGV. J lost 6 bases, V lost 4 bases, and 8 bases had no gene match. The CDR3 is made up of 16 amino acids. The CDR3 sequence is CASSSRWGTGDEKLFF. CDR3 sequence (DNA): TGTGCCAGCAGCTCAAGGTGGGGGACAGGGGATGAAAAACTGTTTTTT.

J is TRBJ1-4 and V is TRBV5-4, with a tentative D call TRBD1 (5 bases). The germline gives CDR1 SGHNT, CDR2 YYREEE (reference sequence). The CDR3 runs 17 residues. Deletions cut 4 bases from V and 4 bases from J, with 20 bases between. CDR3 sequence (DNA): TGTGCCAGCAGCCCCCGGGGGGGAGCCCTATATAATGAAAAACTGTTTTTT. Translated: CASSPRGGALYNEKLFF.

This clone appeared once. The genes are TRBV27 and TRBJ2-3; 9 nucleotides agree with TRBD1. The V segment lost 5 bases and the J segment 3 bases; nucleotides outside the gene matches: 6. The CDR3 runs to 15 residues. Germline-derived CDR1 and CDR2 are MNHEY and SMNVEV (reference sequence). CDR3 sequence (DNA): TGTGCCAGCAGTCTATGGACAGGGGTGACAGATACGCAGTATTTT. Translation gives CASSLWTGVTDTQYF.